This T cell receptor (beta chain) came from a study of T cells in Graves' hyperthyroidism and ophthalmopathy. Regions amplified from RNA transcripts were the TCR beta CDR3 regions. With the HTBI primer set, the TCR CDR3 went through a first round of RT-PCR. MiXCR, applied by TCRdb to the multiplex PCR reads, yields one record per CDR3 protein. The profile shows about 640,000 distinct CDR3 sequences, 20% to 25% of them singletons. This CDR3 is built from 13 residues. CDR1 is SGHAT, CDR2 FQDESV, per germline (reference sequence). V was pared by 1 base and J by 4 bases, with 8 bases between. At least ten counts were recorded for this clonotype. Patients were excluded because of uncontrolled infection, other autoimmune disease, pregnancy or lactation.

This receptor was taken from a man aged 25 to 40 with Graves' ophthalmopathy. The chain has TRBV11-1 and TRBJ2-7; D call uncertain. The sequencing sample was made of blood. CDR3 nucleotide sequence: TGTGCCAGCAGCTTAGTTCCGGATTACGAGCAGTACTTC. Its translation: CASSLVPDYEQYF.